This T cell receptor beta chain was observed in a study of blood T cells in healthy people across ages. Sample-barcoded 5' priming and a J-beta primer mix drove a second PCR of 7 to 11 cycles. Each cDNA molecule was tagged by a template-switch adaptor that had 12 random nucleotides. TCRdb re-derived calls from the 5' RACE reads in MiXCR, one entry per CDR3 protein. The repertoire holds roughly 680,000 distinct CDR3 sequences, with roughly half as singletons. V was trimmed by 0 bases and J by 1 base, leaving 6 bases between them. Germline CDR1 is SGHTA and CDR2 is FQGTGA. The CDR3 totals 14 residues. This TCR derives from a woman over 75 in good health. V and J are TRBV7-3 and TRBJ1-1; D unresolved. The sample comprised blood. In DNA, the CDR3 is TGTGCCAGCAGCTTAACGGGCGAGAACACTGAAGCTTTCTTT. Encoded protein: CASSLTGENTEAFF.